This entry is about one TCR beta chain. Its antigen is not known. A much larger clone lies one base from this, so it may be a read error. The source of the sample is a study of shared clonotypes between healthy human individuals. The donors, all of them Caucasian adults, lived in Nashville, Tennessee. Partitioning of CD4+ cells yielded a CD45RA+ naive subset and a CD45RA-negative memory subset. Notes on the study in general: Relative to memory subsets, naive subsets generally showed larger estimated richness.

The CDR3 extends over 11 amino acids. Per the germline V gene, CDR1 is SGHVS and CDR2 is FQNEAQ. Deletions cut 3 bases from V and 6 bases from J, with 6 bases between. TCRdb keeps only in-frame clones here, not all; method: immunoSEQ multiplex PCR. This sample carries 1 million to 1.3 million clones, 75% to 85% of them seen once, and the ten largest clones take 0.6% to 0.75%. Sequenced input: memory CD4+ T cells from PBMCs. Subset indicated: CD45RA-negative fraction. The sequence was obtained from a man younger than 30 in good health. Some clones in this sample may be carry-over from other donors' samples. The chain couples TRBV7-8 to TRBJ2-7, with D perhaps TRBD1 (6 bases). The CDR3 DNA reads TGTGCCAGCAGCTTCAGGGGCGAGCAGTACTTC. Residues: CASSFRGEQYF.